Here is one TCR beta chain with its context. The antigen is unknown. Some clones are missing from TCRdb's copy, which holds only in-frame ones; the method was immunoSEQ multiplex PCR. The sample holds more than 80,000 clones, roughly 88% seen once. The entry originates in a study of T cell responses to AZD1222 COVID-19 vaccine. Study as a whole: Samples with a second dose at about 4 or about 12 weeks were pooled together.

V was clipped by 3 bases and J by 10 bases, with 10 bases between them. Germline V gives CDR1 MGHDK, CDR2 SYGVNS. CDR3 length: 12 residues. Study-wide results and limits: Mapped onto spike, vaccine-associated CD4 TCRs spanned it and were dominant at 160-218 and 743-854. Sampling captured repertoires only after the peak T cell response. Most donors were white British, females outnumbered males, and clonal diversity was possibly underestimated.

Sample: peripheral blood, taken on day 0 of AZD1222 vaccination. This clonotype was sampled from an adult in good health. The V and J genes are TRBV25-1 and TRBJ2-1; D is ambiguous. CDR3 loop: CASSDERAEQFF. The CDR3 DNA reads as TGTGCCAGCAGTGACGAAAGGGCCGAGCAGTTCTTC.